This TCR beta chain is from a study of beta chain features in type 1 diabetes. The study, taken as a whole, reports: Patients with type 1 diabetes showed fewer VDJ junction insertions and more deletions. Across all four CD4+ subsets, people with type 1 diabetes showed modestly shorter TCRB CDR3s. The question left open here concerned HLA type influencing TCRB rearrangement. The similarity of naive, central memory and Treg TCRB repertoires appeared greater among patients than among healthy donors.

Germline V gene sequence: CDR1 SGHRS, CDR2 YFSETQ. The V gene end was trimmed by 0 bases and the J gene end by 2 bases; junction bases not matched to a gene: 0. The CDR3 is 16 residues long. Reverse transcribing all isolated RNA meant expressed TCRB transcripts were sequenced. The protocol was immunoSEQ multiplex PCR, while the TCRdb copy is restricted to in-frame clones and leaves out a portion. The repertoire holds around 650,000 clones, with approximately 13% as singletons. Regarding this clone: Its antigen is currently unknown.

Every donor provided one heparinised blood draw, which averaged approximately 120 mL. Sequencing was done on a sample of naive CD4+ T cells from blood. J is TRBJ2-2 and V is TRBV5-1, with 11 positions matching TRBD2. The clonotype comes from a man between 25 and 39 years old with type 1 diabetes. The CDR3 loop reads CASSLGLAGNTGELFF. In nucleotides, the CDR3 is TGCGCCAGCAGCTTGGGACTAGCGGGAAACACCGGGGAGCTGTTTTTT.